Listed below are T cell receptor beta chains from one sample, sequenced in a study of Tregs in tolerant kidney transplant recipients. The repertoire was sequenced with immunoSEQ multiplex PCR; TCRdb's copy has only in-frame clones and lacks some. Of 110,000 or so clones detected, around nine tenths appear once; the ten largest clones hold around 0.58%. The specimen sequenced was CD4+ T cells from blood. All receptors derive from a human donor in good health. Each CDR3 is given with its conserved first and last residue. D genes are given only for firm matches. Clone size is shown for a subset of rows, as once, few, many or a class of expanded clone.

d_call	v_call	j_call	clone_size	cdr3_aa	cdr3_nt
.	TRBV9	TRBJ1-6	.	CASSVGGVYNSPLHF	TGTGCCAGCAGCGTTGGGGGAGTCTATAATTCACCCCTCCACTTT
.	TRBV5-1	TRBJ1-1	.	CASSLERISEAFF	TGCGCCAGCAGCTTGGAACGGATATCTGAAGCTTTCTTT
TRBD2	TRBV25-1	TRBJ2-1	.	CASNGLAENEQFF	TGTGCCAGCAACGGACTAGCGGAAAATGAGCAGTTCTTC
.	TRBV7-6	TRBJ2-1	.	CASSFGQQYNEQFF	TGTGCCAGCAGCTTCGGACAGCAATACAATGAGCAGTTCTTC
TRBD1	TRBV5-1	TRBJ2-5	.	CASSFPLTGWTGDQETQYF	TGCGCCAGCAGCTTCCCCCTTACTGGGTGGACAGGGGACCAAGAGACCCAGTACTTC
.	TRBV18	TRBJ2-1	.	CASSPSAGSSNEQFF	TGTGCCAGCTCACCGTCCGCAGGGTCATCCAATGAGCAGTTCTTC
TRBD2	TRBV5-5	TRBJ2-1	.	CASSFKLAGDLSYNEQFF	TGTGCCAGCAGCTTTAAACTAGCGGGAGACCTTTCCTACAATGAGCAGTTCTTC
.	TRBV5-1	TRBJ1-4	once	CASSYDPAANEKLFF	TGCGCCAGCAGCTATGATCCCGCGGCGAATGAAAAACTGTTTTTT
TRBD2	TRBV5-1	TRBJ2-3	.	CASSLGTSGMLDTQYF	TGCGCCAGCAGCTTGGGGACTAGCGGGATGCTAGATACGCAGTATTTT
.	TRBV19	TRBJ2-5	.	CASSALGAGYQETQYF	TGTGCCAGTAGTGCCCTGGGAGCAGGGTACCAAGAGACCCAGTACTTC
TRBD1	TRBV16	TRBJ1-5	once	CASSHEDRGPQHF	TGTGCCAGCAGCCACGAGGACAGGGGGCCCCAGCATTTT
TRBD2	TRBV10-1	TRBJ2-3	.	CASSDVGTRGNTQYF	TGCGCCAGCAGTGATGTGGGGACTAGAGGAAATACGCAGTATTTT
.	TRBV5-1	TRBJ2-2	.	CASESLGGSNTGELFF	TGCGCCAGTGAATCCCTTGGCGGGTCTAACACCGGGGAGCTGTTTTTT
TRBD2	TRBV7-9	TRBJ2-7	.	CASSLALAGGEEQYF	TGTGCCAGCAGCTTAGCGCTAGCGGGGGGGGAAGAGCAGTACTTC
.	TRBV5-6	TRBJ1-1	.	CASSLTGLRVLNSAFF	TGTGCCAGCAGCTTGACGGGGCTAAGGGTCTTGAATTCGGCTTTCTTT
TRBD1	TRBV11-3	TRBJ1-3	.	CASSLHTGGLGGNTIYF	TGTGCCAGCAGCTTGCACACAGGGGGCCTGGGAGGAAACACCATATATTTT
TRBD2	TRBV9	TRBJ2-2	.	CASSPQLTSNTGELFF	TGTGCCAGCAGCCCTCAGTTGACTAGCAACACCGGGGAGCTGTTTTTT
.	TRBV9	TRBJ1-1	.	CASSVQDGDEAFF	TGTGCCAGCAGCGTCCAAGACGGGGATGAAGCTTTCTTT
.	TRBV19	TRBJ1-1	.	CASRPDRMNTEAFF	TGTGCCAGTAGACCTGACAGAATGAACACTGAAGCTTTCTTT
.	TRBV2	TRBJ2-7	.	CASSEVPSYEQYF	TGTGCCAGCAGTGAAGTACCCTCCTACGAGCAGTACTTC
.	TRBV6-5	TRBJ1-5	.	CASSDAGNQPQHF	TGTGCCAGCAGTGATGCAGGGAATCAGCCCCAGCATTTT
.	TRBV7-6	TRBJ1-2	.	CASSVQAGDGYTF	TGTGCCAGCAGCGTCCAAGCGGGGGATGGCTACACCTTC
.	TRBV4-2	TRBJ1-2	.	CASSQGFGYTF	TGTGCCAGCAGCCAAGGGTTTGGCTACACCTTC
.	TRBV5-6	TRBJ2-4	.	CASSPNRVLAKNIQYF	TGTGCCAGCAGCCCAAACAGGGTCCTAGCCAAAAACATTCAGTACTTC
.	TRBV11-2	TRBJ2-3	.	CASSPGLLGSTDTQYF	TGTGCCAGCAGCCCAGGACTTCTGGGGAGCACAGATACGCAGTATTTT
TRBD2	TRBV5-1	TRBJ2-3	.	CASSSQTGGADTQYF	TGCGCCAGCAGCTCCCAGACGGGAGGGGCAGATACGCAGTATTTT
.	TRBV6-1	TRBJ2-6	once	CASSEIHTTPSGANVLTF	TGTGCCAGCAGTGAAATCCACACGACCCCCTCTGGGGCCAACGTCCTGACTTTC
.	TRBV18	TRBJ1-1	.	CASLRTAGLNTEAFF	TGTGCCAGCTTAAGGACAGCGGGGTTGAACACTGAAGCTTTCTTT
TRBD2	TRBV9	TRBJ2-1	.	CASTPRASGSSYNEQFF	TGTGCCAGCACCCCCCGAGCTAGCGGGAGCTCCTACAATGAGCAGTTCTTC
.	TRBV6-5	TRBJ1-4	once	CASSSVYGGRREKLFF	TGTGCCAGCAGTTCCGTGTATGGGGGGAGGCGCGAAAAACTGTTTTTT
TRBD1	TRBV10-1	TRBJ1-5	once	CASSEGTGSQPQHF	TGCGCCAGCAGTGAGGGGACAGGGTCTCAGCCCCAGCATTTT
.	TRBV18	TRBJ2-1	.	CATRRGGLGDEQFF	TGTGCCACCCGGAGGGGGGGGCTTGGAGATGAGCAGTTCTTC
.	TRBV5-1	TRBJ2-5	.	CASSLVYRETQYF	TGCGCCAGCAGCTTGGTATACCGGGAGACCCAGTACTTC
.	TRBV6-5	TRBJ2-7	.	CASSYGGTSYEQYF	TGTGCCAGCAGTTACGGTGGCACCTCCTACGAGCAGTACTTC
.	TRBV5-1	TRBJ1-4	.	CASSWGLANEKLFF	TGCGCCAGCAGCTGGGGGCTGGCTAATGAAAAACTGTTTTTT
.	TRBV19	TRBJ1-1	.	CASSTSQDTEAFF	TGTGCCAGTAGTACCAGCCAGGACACTGAAGCTTTCTTT
TRBD1	TRBV15	TRBJ1-2	.	CATSRDYQGAGGYTF	TGTGCCACCAGCAGAGATTACCAGGGGGCAGGTGGCTACACCTTC
.	TRBV5-6	TRBJ1-5	.	CASSWGFYQPQHF	TGTGCCAGCAGCTGGGGATTTTATCAGCCCCAGCATTTT
.	TRBV20-1	TRBJ2-5	.	CSARDRGHQYF	TGCAGTGCTAGAGATAGGGGACACCAGTACTTC
.	TRBV10-3	TRBJ1-1	.	CAISELTGLQGTEAFF	TGTGCCATCAGTGAGCTCACCGGTCTCCAGGGCACTGAAGCTTTCTTT
.	TRBV19	TRBJ1-2	.	CASSGSGRNYGYTF	TGTGCCAGTAGTGGGTCCGGACGGAACTATGGCTACACCTTC
.	TRBV6-5	TRBJ1-3	.	CASSRVRAAGNTIYF	TGTGCCAGCAGCCGGGTGAGGGCCGCAGGAAACACCATATATTTT
.	TRBV11-2	TRBJ2-1	.	CASRSIGDNEQFF	TGTGCCAGCAGATCGATAGGGGACAATGAGCAGTTCTTC
.	TRBV5-1	TRBJ2-4	once	CASSRGLMLAKNIQYF	TGCGCCAGCAGCCGAGGACTGATGCTAGCCAAAAACATTCAGTACTTC
TRBD1	TRBV12-5	TRBJ2-5	.	CASGPGQSQETQYF	TGTGCTAGTGGCCCGGGACAGAGCCAAGAGACCCAGTACTTC
TRBD2	TRBV19	TRBJ2-5	.	CASKAASGPRETQYF	TGTGCCAGTAAGGCGGCTAGCGGGCCCAGGGAGACCCAGTACTTC
TRBD2	TRBV23-1	TRBJ2-1	.	CASSQLRASGRALVGNEQFF	TGCGCCAGCAGTCAATTGAGGGCTAGCGGGAGGGCCCTCGTTGGCAATGAGCAGTTCTTC
.	TRBV19	TRBJ1-4	.	CASSIQGHEKLFF	TGTGCCAGTAGTATCCAAGGACATGAAAAACTGTTTTTT
.	TRBV10-3	TRBJ2-3	.	CAISESLGSTGTQYF	TGTGCCATCAGTGAGTCGCTAGGAAGCACAGGTACGCAGTATTTT
TRBD2	TRBV27	TRBJ2-7	.	CASTNSRPGLAGRYEQYF	TGTGCCAGCACCAATTCTAGACCCGGGCTAGCGGGAAGGTACGAGCAGTACTTC
TRBD2	TRBV4-2	TRBJ2-3	.	CASSQETAGGQTDTQYF	TGTGCCAGCAGCCAAGAAACAGCGGGGGGGCAGACAGATACGCAGTATTTT
TRBD2	TRBV18	TRBJ2-7	once	CASSQSGSTSYEQYF	TGTGCCAGCTCACAGAGCGGGAGTACCTCCTACGAGCAGTACTTC
.	TRBV4-1	TRBJ2-1	.	CASSQGRARTYNEQFF	TGCGCCAGCAGCCAAGGGAGGGCCAGGACCTACAATGAGCAGTTCTTC